This is a list of T cell receptor beta chains from one sample in a study of T cell clones after liver transplantation. Libraries were prepared by immunoSEQ multiplex PCR; TCRdb keeps only in-frame clonotypes and omits some of them. The data hold approximately 65,000 clones, with almost 95% observed a single time. This material consisted of CD4+ T cells from blood, taken approximately 25 months after liver transplant. Every receptor here comes from a human patient who received a liver transplant. Some T cells may arise from the graft donor. CDR3s include the opening cysteine and the closing phenylalanine or tryptophan. The order of the fields is CDR3 DNA, CDR3 protein, D gene, V gene, clone size, J gene. D genes are given only for firm matches. Expanded clones are given a class, and other clones once, few, many or no size at all.

cdr3_nt: TGTGCCAGCAGCTTAACCCCGACAGGGAACACCGGGGAGCTGTTTTTT; cdr3_aa: CASSLTPTGNTGELFF; d_call: -; v_call: TRBV7-2; clone_size: -; j_call: TRBJ2-2
cdr3_nt: TGTGCCAGCCAAAAACCGCCCTACAATGAGCAGTTCTTC; cdr3_aa: CASQKPPYNEQFF; d_call: -; v_call: TRBV27; clone_size: -; j_call: TRBJ2-1
cdr3_nt: TGTGCCAGCAGCTCGGACCTCGGGCAGGGGTATAGCAATCAGCCCCAGCATTTT; cdr3_aa: CASSSDLGQGYSNQPQHF; d_call: -; v_call: TRBV7-9; clone_size: -; j_call: TRBJ1-5
cdr3_nt: TGTGCCAGCACCCGCTGGGGGCAGCTCTCCGACAATGAGCAGTTCTTC; cdr3_aa: CASTRWGQLSDNEQFF; d_call: -; v_call: TRBV6-6; clone_size: few; j_call: TRBJ2-1
cdr3_nt: TGTGCCAGCAGTGACTCACAAGGGGCCTCTGGAAACACCATATATTTT; cdr3_aa: CASSDSQGASGNTIYF; d_call: -; v_call: TRBV6-4; clone_size: few; j_call: TRBJ1-3
cdr3_nt: TGCAGCGCTGGTCCCTACAATGAGCAGTTCTTC; cdr3_aa: CSAGPYNEQFF; d_call: -; v_call: TRBV29-1; clone_size: -; j_call: TRBJ2-1
cdr3_nt: TGTGCCAGCAGCTCCTACAAACGGTGGGGCGGGAGGGTCTACGAGCAGTACTTC; cdr3_aa: CASSSYKRWGGRVYEQYF; d_call: TRBD2; v_call: TRBV11-2; clone_size: -; j_call: TRBJ2-7
cdr3_nt: TGTGCCACCAGCAGAGGGTCTAGCGGGAGCCATGAGCAGTTCTTC; cdr3_aa: CATSRGSSGSHEQFF; d_call: TRBD2; v_call: TRBV15; clone_size: -; j_call: TRBJ2-1
cdr3_nt: TGTGCCAGCAGCTCAGCGGGAGGCGGTCAAGAGACCCAGTACTTC; cdr3_aa: CASSSAGGGQETQYF; d_call: TRBD2; v_call: TRBV5-4; clone_size: -; j_call: TRBJ2-5
cdr3_nt: TGTGCCAGCAGCAAAGAACGGGACAGGGGAGTCAAAAACATTCAGTACTTC; cdr3_aa: CASSKERDRGVKNIQYF; d_call: -; v_call: TRBV21-1; clone_size: -; j_call: TRBJ2-4
cdr3_nt: TGTGCCAGCAGCTTAGGTTTAGGACAGGAAACCTACAATGAGCAGTTCTTC; cdr3_aa: CASSLGLGQETYNEQFF; d_call: TRBD1; v_call: TRBV11-3; clone_size: -; j_call: TRBJ2-1
cdr3_nt: TGTGCCAGCAGTCCTCAGACAGCATCGTACGAAAAACTGTTTTTT; cdr3_aa: CASSPQTASYEKLFF; d_call: -; v_call: TRBV28; clone_size: -; j_call: TRBJ1-4
cdr3_nt: TGTGCCAGCAGTTTTCAGGCGCAGAGCACAGATACGCAGTATTTT; cdr3_aa: CASSFQAQSTDTQYF; d_call: -; v_call: TRBV7-2; clone_size: -; j_call: TRBJ2-3
cdr3_nt: TGTGCCAGCACTACGGCTCGGTCCTACAATGAGCAGTTCTTC; cdr3_aa: CASTTARSYNEQFF; d_call: -; v_call: TRBV6-6; clone_size: -; j_call: TRBJ2-1
cdr3_nt: TGCGCCAGCAGCTTGGGCGGGAATCGCTACGAGCAGTACTTC; cdr3_aa: CASSLGGNRYEQYF; d_call: -; v_call: TRBV5-1; clone_size: -; j_call: TRBJ2-7
cdr3_nt: TGTGCCAGCAGCCTCGGACAGGTCTCTGGAAACACCATATATTTT; cdr3_aa: CASSLGQVSGNTIYF; d_call: TRBD1; v_call: TRBV5-8; clone_size: -; j_call: TRBJ1-3
cdr3_nt: TGTGCCAGCAGACCCGGGACAGATAGCAATCAGCCCCAGCATTTT; cdr3_aa: CASRPGTDSNQPQHF; d_call: TRBD1; v_call: TRBV7-9; clone_size: -; j_call: TRBJ1-5
cdr3_nt: TGTGCCAGCAGCTTTTACAATGAGCAGTTCTTC; cdr3_aa: CASSFYNEQFF; d_call: -; v_call: TRBV11-2; clone_size: once; j_call: TRBJ2-1
cdr3_nt: TGTGCCAGCAGCGGGTACACAGGGTTTGACGCTGAAGCTTTCTTT; cdr3_aa: CASSGYTGFDAEAFF; d_call: -; v_call: TRBV5-8; clone_size: -; j_call: TRBJ1-1
cdr3_nt: TGTGCCAGCAGTGTAGGGGCCGGGACTAGCGGGATTAATGAGCAGTTCTTC; cdr3_aa: CASSVGAGTSGINEQFF; d_call: TRBD2; v_call: TRBV2; clone_size: -; j_call: TRBJ2-1